The 26 T cell receptor beta chains listed next were all sequenced from one sample in a study of response to subunit inactivated influenza vaccine. TCRdb processed the RT-PCR reads anew with MiXCR; each CDR3 protein has one entry. Of 800,000 or so distinct CDR3 sequences in the sample, roughly 20% were seen once. Sequences were derived from PBMCs from blood, sampled 5 days after vaccination. Receptors originate from a man aged 45 to 65 who received an inactivated influenza vaccine.

At least ten counts were recorded for this clonotype. The V call is TRBV2, the J call TRBJ2-7; no clear D gene. V gave up 7 bases and J gave up 1 base, with 5 bases separating them. The CDR3 length is 11 residues. Looked up from germline, CDR1 is SNHLY and CDR2 is FYNNEI. The CDR3 sequence is CASTGSYEQYF. DNA for the CDR3: TGTGCCAGCACCGGGTCCTACGAGCAGTACTTC. The full variable domain, rest sourced from reference TRBV2 and TRBJ2-7, is EPEVTQTPSHQVTQMGQEVILRCVPISNHLYFYWYRQILGQKVEFLVSFYNNEISEKSEIFDDQFSVERPDGSNFTLKIRSTKLEDSAMYFCASTGSYEQYFGPGTRLTVT.

The chain links TRBV6-2 or TRBV6-3 to TRBJ2-1, with D possibly TRBD2 on 5 matching bases. The CDR3 runs 15 residues. The V end was cut by 0 bases, the J end by 7 bases, with 13 bases between. Germline V gene data show CDR1 as MNHEY and CDR2 as SVGEGT. This CDR3 is CASSYSPSPRNEQFF. DNA of the CDR3: TGTGCCAGCAGTTACTCGCCTAGCCCACGAAATGAGCAGTTCTTC.

There are many counts of this clonotype. V and J are TRBV20-1 and TRBJ2-3; 11 nucleotides line up with TRBD2. The V gene end was trimmed by 4 bases and the J gene end by 7 bases; junction bases not matched to a gene: 13. Germline-derived CDR1 and CDR2 are DFQATT and SNEGSKA (reference sequence). The CDR3 consists of 16 residues. Here the CDR3 reads CSATDFLAGGPYTQYF. CDR3 sequence (DNA): TGCAGTGCTACGGATTTCTTAGCGGGAGGGCCTTATACGCAGTATTTT.

The V call is TRBV24-1, the J call TRBJ2-3, with 13 bases fitting TRBD2. The ends lost 5 bases at V and 6 bases at J; junction bases unmatched: 13. The CDR3 loop spans 18 amino acids. CDR1 and CDR2 from the germline V gene are KGHDR and SFDVKD. Here the CDR3 reads CATSALAGGSVDGDTQYF. CDR3 coding DNA: TGTGCCACCAGTGCACTAGCGGGGGGGTCAGTTGATGGGGATACGCAGTATTTT.

This clonotype was seen a handful of times. The chain carries TRBV7-2 and TRBJ2-1; TRBD2 is a possible D gene (6 bases). CDR1 is SGHTA, CDR2 FQGNSA, per germline. V lost 4 bases to trimming and J lost 4 bases, with 11 bases between them. This CDR3 has 14 amino acids. The CDR3 nucleotides read TGTGCCAGCAGCTGGAGGGTGGGTTACAATGAGCAGTTCTTC. Amino acids: CASSWRVGYNEQFF.

A few counts support this clonotype. CDR3 nucleotide sequence: TGTGCCAGCAGTGAATATATCCATGGTACGGGGGCAGGTGGCTACACCTTC. Its translation is CASSEYIHGTGAGGYTF. This rearrangement joins TRBV25-1 to TRBJ1-2, with D perhaps TRBD1 (6 bases). The V end was cut by 0 bases, the J end by 7 bases, with 21 bases between. Germline CDR1 reads MGHDK; CDR2 reads SYGVNS. The length of the CDR3 is 17 residues.

This clonotype was seen just once. V is TRBV12-3 or TRBV12-4 and J is TRBJ2-2; 8 nucleotides align to TRBD1. The ends lost 4 bases at V and 3 bases at J; junction bases unmatched: 7. The CDR3 covers 16 residues. The CDR3 here is CASSSETGVDTGELFF. The DNA of the CDR3 is TGTGCCAGCAGTTCCGAGACAGGGGTCGACACCGGGGAGCTGTTTTTT.

The gene calls are TRBV29-1 and TRBJ2-5, with 8 bases lining up with TRBD2. The CDR3 runs 16 residues. The V segment lost 6 bases and the J segment 5 bases; nucleotides outside the gene matches: 17. Germline CDR1 reads SQVTM; CDR2 reads ANQGSEA. CDR3 DNA sequence: TGCAGCGTGGGACTTGTTGGCGGGGGGCTCGGTGAGACCCAGTACTTC. Its translation is CSVGLVGGGLGETQYF.

The V gene is TRBV4-2, the J gene TRBJ2-7; the match to TRBD2 covers 8 bases. CDR3 size: 17 residues. Losses at the gene ends were 0 bases for V and 2 bases for J; bases not matched to a gene: 9. Germline V gene sequence: CDR1 LGHNA, CDR2 YNFKEQ. The CDR3 is CASSQDYDSGVTYEQYF. The CDR3 DNA sequence: TGTGCCAGCAGCCAAGATTACGATAGCGGGGTTACCTACGAGCAGTACTTC.

The genes are TRBV5-1 and TRBJ2-7, with 7 bases matching TRBD1. Looked up from germline, CDR1 is SGHRS and CDR2 is YFSETQ. This CDR3 spans 14 amino acids. After removal of 3 bases from V and 3 bases from J, the junction contained 6 bases not matched to a gene. This chain's CDR3 is CASSSPGTDYEQYF. The CDR3 DNA is TGCGCCAGCAGCTCCCCCGGGACAGACTACGAGCAGTACTTC.

This clonotype was seen only a few times. The chain couples TRBV20-1 to TRBJ2-4, with 10 bases matching TRBD2. Germline V CDR1 and CDR2: DFQATT, SNEGSKA (reference sequence). Trimming removed 5 bases from V and 0 bases from J; junction bases left unmatched: 7. The length of the CDR3 is 16 residues. This CDR3 is CSAPLAGALAKNIQYF. CDR3 nucleotides: TGCAGTGCTCCGCTAGCGGGGGCGCTAGCCAAAAACATTCAGTACTTC.

This clonotype was seen more than once but under ten times. The chain is built from TRBV12-3 or TRBV12-4 and TRBJ1-1; maybe TRBD1 (6 bases). Between the trimmed V and J ends, which lost 7 bases and 0 bases, there was a span of 15 bases. This CDR3 has 15 amino acids. The CDR3 is CASTRQVTMNTEAFF. CDR3 sequence (DNA): TGTGCCAGCACCCGACAGGTCACTATGAACACTGAAGCTTTCTTT.

The chain couples TRBV20-1 to TRBJ2-1, with 13 bases fitting TRBD2. Trimming cost V 6 bases and J 7 bases; bases outside gene matches: 15. The CDR3 has 17 amino acids. The germline gives CDR1 DFQATT, CDR2 SNEGSKA (reference sequence). CDR3 amino acids: CSAAPSYGLAGDNEQFF. As DNA, the CDR3 is TGCAGTGCCGCCCCCTCTTACGGACTAGCGGGAGATAATGAGCAGTTCTTC.

V is TRBV2 and J is TRBJ2-1, with no clear D. The CDR3 has 16 residues. Trimming shortened V by 10 bases and J by 2 bases, and 21 bases separated the two germline ends. Germline V lookup: CDR1 SNHLY, CDR2 FYNNEI. The chain's CDR3 is CATSFYGQVPYNEQFF. CDR3 DNA sequence: TGTGCCACCTCGTTTTATGGGCAAGTCCCCTACAATGAGCAGTTCTTC.

This clonotype was recorded a few times. In DNA, the CDR3 is TGTGCCAGCAGTTACTTACAGGGGGGCAACGAGCAGTACTTC. It translates to CASSYLQGGNEQYF. This rearrangement joins TRBV6-5 to TRBJ2-7; the match to TRBD1 covers 8 bases. The CDR3 extends over 14 amino acids. Germline CDR1 MNHEY, CDR2 SVGAGI. V lost 1 base and J lost 5; bases outside the gene matches: 4.

This clonotype was detected many times. This rearrangement joins TRBV4-2 to TRBJ2-4, with 10 bases aligning to TRBD1. The CDR3 is 16 amino acids. In germline, CDR1 is LGHNA, CDR2 YNFKEQ. With V trimmed by 2 bases and J by 3 bases, 4 bases remained unmatched. The CDR3 nucleotides are TGTGCCAGCAGCCAACAGGACAGGGGGAACAAAAACATTCAGTACTTC. Protein: CASSQQDRGNKNIQYF.

J is TRBJ1-6 and V is TRBV6-5; D possibly corresponds to TRBD1 (5 bases). CDR1 is MNHEY, CDR2 SVGAGI, per germline. V was pared by 2 bases and J by 9 bases, with 14 bases between. This CDR3 is 15 amino acids long. The CDR3 DNA reads TGTGCCAGCAGTTACCAACGGACGAGGGGTTCACCCCTCCACTTT. This gives the protein CASSYQRTRGSPLHF.

V and J are TRBV20-1 and TRBJ2-7; TRBD2 agrees at 7 bases. CDR1 is DFQATT, CDR2 SNEGSKA, per germline (reference sequence). Trimming at V came to 3 bases and at J to 3 bases, leaving 11 bases not matched to a gene. CDR3 length: 15 amino acids. The CDR3 spells CSARQTGGSSYEQYF. The DNA for the CDR3 is TGCAGTGCTAGGCAGACTGGCGGGAGTAGCTACGAGCAGTACTTC.

CDR3 sequence: CASTPGAGEQFF. The CDR3 nucleotides read TGTGCCAGCACTCCAGGGGCGGGTGAGCAGTTCTTC. The chain recombines TRBV6-2 or TRBV6-3 with TRBJ2-1; a possible D gene is TRBD1 (6 bases). The CDR3 extends over 12 amino acids. Germline-derived CDR1 and CDR2 are MNHEY and SVGEGT. V shed 7 bases and J shed 9 bases, with 13 bases lying between them.

This clonotype was seen repeatedly, ten times or more. The chain joins TRBV20-1 to TRBJ2-1; TRBD2 agrees at 14 bases. The germline V gene encodes CDR1 DFQATT and CDR2 SNEGSKA (reference sequence). Unmatched junction bases numbered 5, after V lost 3 bases and J lost 10 bases. CDR3 length: 14 amino acids. The CDR3 coding sequence is TGCAGTGCTAGGCGGACTAGCGGGAGGAACGAGCAGTTCTTC. Protein product: CSARRTSGRNEQFF.

V usage is TRBV6-5 and J usage is TRBJ2-7; perhaps TRBD2 as D (5 bases). CDR1 is MNHEY, CDR2 SVGAGI, per germline. The V gene lost 0 bases and the J gene lost 2 bases, with 11 bases spanning the gap. The CDR3 has 15 amino acids. In DNA, the CDR3 is TGTGCCAGCAGTTACTCGGTGGGAGAGACCTACGAGCAGTACTTC. Encoded protein: CASSYSVGETYEQYF.

This clonotype has just a few counts. This rearrangement joins TRBV5-1 to TRBJ2-7; D is possibly TRBD2 (6 bases). Trimming shortened V by 0 bases and J by 4 bases, and 14 bases separated the two germline ends. The CDR3 runs to 15 residues. Per germline, CDR1 SGHRS and CDR2 YFSETQ. CDR3 residues: CASSLAAGPVYEQYF. In DNA, the CDR3 is TGCGCCAGCAGCTTGGCCGCGGGGCCAGTTTACGAGCAGTACTTC.

This clonotype was observed a handful of times. The genes are TRBV12-3 or TRBV12-4 and TRBJ1-4; weak D call: TRBD1 (6 bases). The CDR3 length is 12 residues. Trimming shortened V by 5 bases and J by 9 bases, and 10 bases separated the two germline ends. CDR3 DNA: TGTGCCAGCAGTACAGGGTCCCAAAAACTGTTTTTT. This encodes CASSTGSQKLFF.

This chain links TRBV7-2 with TRBJ2-4, with D uncertain. The germline CDR1 and CDR2 sequences are SGHTA and FQGNSA. This CDR3 comprises 13 residues. V was trimmed by 0 bases and J by 6 bases, leaving 6 bases between them. The CDR3 here is CASSLAGPNIQYF. The CDR3 DNA follows: TGTGCCAGCAGCTTAGCCGGTCCAAACATTCAGTACTTC.

The chain links TRBV6-1 to TRBJ2-5; 9 positions agree with TRBD2. The trim removed 6 bases at V and 1 base at J, leaving 6 bases unmatched. CDR1 is MNHNS and CDR2 is SASEGT in the germline V gene. This CDR3 has 15 residues. CDR3 DNA sequence: TGTGCCAGCAGCCGCAGCGGGAGGACCCAAGAGACCCAGTACTTC. Its protein is CASSRSGRTQETQYF.

The chain joins TRBV7-2 to TRBJ2-7; D is perhaps TRBD1 or TRBD2 (5 bases each). Germline V gene data show CDR1 as SGHTA and CDR2 as FQGNSA. The CDR3 length is 15 residues. The germline V and J ends were trimmed by 0 bases and 7 bases, with 16 bases remaining between them. The CDR3 loop is CASSLAGTALGEQYF. The CDR3 DNA is TGTGCCAGCAGCTTAGCCGGGACCGCTCTAGGGGAGCAGTACTTC.